The TCR beta chain under discussion was sequenced for a study of cytomegalovirus exposure and HLA in healthy donors. Turning to the study itself: Approximately 85 million unique TCRs from HLA-typed donors were held in an early data release.

Primers included in the PCR were 60 Vbeta and 13 Jbeta primers. Only in-frame clones appear in the TCRdb table, and some are missing; sequencing was by immunoSEQ multiplex PCR. The data contain 150,000 to 200,000 clones, roughly an eighth of them singletons. This clone was detected a few times. What it recognizes is unknown. The CDR3 runs to 17 residues. Germline V CDR1 and CDR2: SEHNR, FQNEAQ (reference sequence). V gave up 1 base and J gave up 4 bases; unmatched junction bases: 9. Study results and caveats: The study recorded 150 to 200 TCR beta chains that were cytomegalovirus-associated.

Each donor was healthy, and each was a bone marrow donor. This TCR was sampled from a man between 45 and 60 years old in good health and CMV-seropositive. The rearrangement uses TRBV7-9 and TRBJ2-2, with 7 positions matching TRBD1. The specimen was PBMCs. CDR3 sequence reads: CASSLEWDREFTGELFF. The CDR3 DNA reads as TGTGCCAGCAGCTTAGAGTGGGACAGAGAGTTCACCGGGGAGCTGTTTTTT. Complete variable domain (other parts from reference TRBV7-9 and TRBJ2-2): DTGVSQNPRHKITKRGQNVTFRCDPISEHNRLYWYRQTLGQGPEFLTYFQNEAQLEKSRLLSDRFSAERPKGSFSTLEIQRTEQGDSAMYLCASSLEWDREFTGELFFGEGSRLTVL.